Detailed here is one T cell receptor beta chain. These data belong to a study of blood T cell repertoires in COVID-19. Study in general: COVID-19 samples from acute and convalescent phases originated in the United States, Italy and Spain. PBMCs, B-cell-depleted T cells, or T cells were the source of the cDNA or gDNA that made up the material.

Libraries were prepared by immunoSEQ multiplex PCR; TCRdb keeps only in-frame clonotypes and omits some of them. The table shows around 120,000 clones, with 90% occurring only once. Input material: peripheral blood. This TCR was recovered from a woman aged 55-70 years with COVID-19, enrolled during active disease.

The CDR3 DNA sequence: TGTGCCTTACTCGTTCCAGGGCGGTCAGAGACCCAGTACTTC. As protein: CALLVPGRSETQYF. V gene TRBV30 combines with J gene TRBJ2-5, with a weak D call TRBD1 (5 bases). The CDR3 runs 14 residues. Trimming removed 7 bases from V and 4 bases from J, with 19 bases in between. Germline CDR1 reads GTSNPN; CDR2 reads SVGIG (reference sequence). The variable domain in full, completed from reference TRBV30 and TRBJ2-5, reads SQTIHQWPATLVQPVGSPLSLECTVEGTSNPNLYWYRQAAGRGLQLLFYSVGIGQISSEVPQNLSASRPQDRQFILSSKKLLLSDSGFYLCALLVPGRSETQYFGPGTRLLVL.